One sample yielded the 8 T cell receptor beta chains listed below, sequenced in a study of blood T cell repertoires in COVID-19. Generated by immunoSEQ multiplex PCR, the TCRdb table keeps only in-frame clones and is missing some. Of approximately 67,000 clones listed, roughly 82% are singletons. The sample consisted of peripheral blood. The source is a man aged 60 to 75 with acute or convalescent COVID-19.

The gene calls are TRBV14 and TRBJ2-7, with 8 bases fitting TRBD1. The CDR3 is 16 residues long. Germline lookup yields CDR1 SGHDN and CDR2 FVKESK. The V and J ends lost 1 base and 2 bases, in that order; junction bases with no gene match: 7. As DNA, the CDR3 is TGTGCCAGCAGCCAAGTTCGACAGGGGCTAGCCTACGAGCAGTACTTC. Translation: CASSQVRQGLAYEQYF.

The rearrangement joins TRBV6-2 or TRBV6-3 to TRBJ1-2, with 8 positions matching TRBD1. This CDR3 comprises 14 residues. V lost 6 bases and J lost 3; bases outside the gene matches: 6. In germline, CDR1 is MNHEY, CDR2 SVGEGT. CDR3 sequence: CASSRGTGYYGYTF. CDR3 nucleotide sequence: TGTGCCAGCAGCCGAGGGACAGGATACTATGGCTACACCTTC.

Only a few counts were recorded for this clone. V is TRBV24-1 and J is TRBJ2-3; 10 bases fit TRBD1. Germline V CDR1 and CDR2: KGHDR, SFDVKD. J was trimmed by 6 bases and V by 1 base; bases with no gene match: 3. This CDR3 comprises 15 residues. Here the CDR3 reads CATSDFGTGADTQYF. In DNA, the CDR3 is TGTGCCACCAGTGATTTTGGGACAGGGGCCGATACGCAGTATTTT.

This chain connects TRBV25-1 to TRBJ1-2; tentatively, D is TRBD1 (5 bases). Germline V lookup: CDR1 MGHDK, CDR2 SYGVNS. V shed 0 bases and J shed 4 bases, with 12 bases lying between them. The CDR3 spans 15 residues. In DNA, the CDR3 is TGTGCCAGCAGTGAATATGGGGCGGGAGGCTATGGCTACACCTTC. Its translation is CASSEYGAGGYGYTF.

There are a few counts of this clone. The chain links TRBV2 to TRBJ1-5; 9 positions match TRBD1. The length of the CDR3 is 18 residues. V was clipped by 2 bases and J by 3 bases; unmatched bases: 11. Germline CDR1 SNHLY, CDR2 FYNNEI. Here the CDR3 DNA reads TGTGCCAGCAGTGAAATTCCGACAGGGGGGGCTAACAATCAGCCCCAGCATTTT. This sequence encodes CASSEIPTGGANNQPQHF.

The chain has TRBV19 and TRBJ1-5, with TRBD1 as a possible D gene (5 bases). Per the germline V gene, CDR1 is LNHDA and CDR2 is SQIVND (reference sequence). The germline V and J ends were trimmed by 2 bases and 0 bases, with 11 bases remaining between them. The CDR3 has 16 amino acids. This CDR3 is CASSIPRQSSNQPQHF. CDR3 coding DNA: TGTGCCAGTAGTATACCTCGACAGTCTAGCAATCAGCCCCAGCATTTT.

The J gene is TRBJ1-2, the V gene TRBV2; D possibly corresponds to TRBD1 (6 bases). Germline V gene lookup returns CDR1 SNHLY and CDR2 FYNNEI. The V and J ends lost 7 bases and 3 bases respectively, with 18 bases between them. The CDR3 contains 15 residues. The CDR3 sequence: CASIPTGLGDYGYTF. DNA for the CDR3: TGTGCCAGCATCCCCACAGGGTTGGGGGACTATGGCTACACCTTC.

The genes are TRBV4-1 and TRBJ2-3, with 12 bases matching TRBD1. Germline CDR1 reads MGHRA; CDR2 reads YSYEKL. This CDR3 has 17 residues. The J segment lost 1 base and the V segment lost 4 bases, leaving 6 bases of the junction unmatched. The DNA for the CDR3 is TGCGCCAGCAGCCGCGGGACAGGGGGCTTTGGCACAGATACGCAGTATTTT. Its translation: CASSRGTGGFGTDTQYF.